This T cell receptor (beta chain) stems from a study of cytomegalovirus exposure and HLA in healthy donors. The study ran its PCR with 60 Vbeta and 13 Jbeta primers. The authors' processing: A later analysis counted tens of millions of unique TCR beta chains, around 10 million shared. Produced via immunoSEQ multiplex PCR; TCRdb's table is partial and in-frame only. V and J calls and clone size are those listed in that table; D and trimming were worked out from the DNA. Of hundreds of thousands of clones listed, around 65% were seen once; the top ten hold approximately 2.1%. Germline CDR1 reads MNHEY; CDR2 reads SMNVEV (reference sequence). The V segment lost 1 base and the J segment 3 bases; nucleotides outside the gene matches: 2. This CDR3 region has 15 residues. Worth noting for this clone: Its antigen is undetermined.

Study results and limitations: In a later analysis, an Asian-associated ancestry cluster reportedly showed fewer N-insertions than the roughly 700-donor mean. Other equally common chains were less clonally expanded than HLA-associated TCR beta chains, a later analysis showed. The study flagged some 170 TCR beta chains as cytomegalovirus-associated.

The sequence derives from a female donor in good health and CMV-seronegative. The sequenced sample consisted of PBMCs. J is TRBJ1-1 and V is TRBV27; 10 bases align to TRBD1. This CDR3 reads CASSLWTGGYTEAFF. DNA for the CDR3: TGTGCCAGCAGTTTATGGACAGGGGGGTACACTGAAGCTTTCTTT.